These 15 T cell receptor beta chains were all obtained from the same sample, sequenced in a study of blood T cell repertoires in COVID-19. Some clones are missing from TCRdb's copy, which holds only in-frame ones; the method was immunoSEQ multiplex PCR. The sample lists some 150,000 clones, 70% to 85% occurring once. The specimen sequenced was PBMCs or T cells enriched from blood (not recorded which). The receptor set was obtained from a man between 50 and 59 years old who had recovered from COVID-19.

The J gene is TRBJ1-3, the V gene TRBV9; 7 nucleotides agree with TRBD1. Germline V gene sequence: CDR1 SGDLS, CDR2 YYNGEE. This CDR3 comprises 17 residues. V shed 4 bases and J 0 bases; nucleotides not matched to a gene: 10. The CDR3 loop is CASSFSGTAYSGNTIYF. The CDR3 DNA reads as TGTGCCAGCAGCTTCTCGGGGACAGCCTACTCTGGAAACACCATATATTTT.

The CDR3 here is CASTRLAGKADTQYF. The CDR3 region has the DNA TGTGCCAGCACTAGACTAGCGGGGAAAGCAGATACGCAGTATTTT. The V gene is TRBV2, the J gene TRBJ2-3, with 11 nucleotides matching TRBD2. Looked up from germline, CDR1 is SNHLY and CDR2 is FYNNEI. There are 15 residues in the CDR3. V was pared by 7 bases and J by 4 bases, with 7 bases of the junction left unmatched.

The J gene is TRBJ1-6, the V gene TRBV5-1; D remains unclear. The germline V gene has CDR1 SGHRS and CDR2 YFSETQ. The ends were cut back, 0 bases at V and 8 bases at J, with 6 bases in the middle. CDR3 length: 13 amino acids. Here the CDR3 DNA reads TGCGCCAGCAGCTTGGAGCACGATTCACCCCTCCACTTT. This translates into CASSLEHDSPLHF.

This sequence joins TRBV12-3 or TRBV12-4 and TRBJ2-3; tentative D call: TRBD2 (5 bases). The V and J ends lost 2 bases and 6 bases respectively, with 9 bases between them. This CDR3 is built from 13 residues. Here the CDR3 reads CASSLLARDTQYF. The CDR3 DNA reads TGTGCCAGCAGTTTACTAGCCAGGGATACGCAGTATTTT.

The chain uses TRBV18 and TRBJ1-5; D is undetermined. The CDR3 consists of 16 residues. Germline V gene lookup returns CDR1 KGHSH and CDR2 LQKENI. Trimming took 0 bases from V and 2 from J, leaving 11 bases between them. The CDR3 spells CASSPPDREGNQPQHF. In DNA form, the CDR3 reads TGTGCCAGCTCACCACCGGATAGGGAGGGCAATCAGCCCCAGCATTTT.

This clone was counted many times. The J gene is TRBJ2-2, the V gene TRBV2, with 7 bases lining up with TRBD1. The CDR3 covers 16 residues. Per the germline V gene, CDR1 is SNHLY and CDR2 is FYNNEI. The V and J ends lost 6 bases and 0 bases, in that order; junction bases with no gene match: 7. The CDR3 here is CASSHIQGPNTGELFF. CDR3 DNA sequence: TGTGCCAGCAGCCACATACAGGGGCCGAACACCGGGGAGCTGTTTTTT.

The V call is TRBV9, the J call TRBJ1-6; no definite D call. V was clipped by 0 bases and J by 4 bases, with 5 bases between them. CDR1 and CDR2 (germline): SGDLS, YYNGEE. CDR3 length: 14 residues. The CDR3 bases are TGTGCCAGCAGCGTAGATACTTATAATTCACCCCTCCACTTT. It is translated as CASSVDTYNSPLHF.

J is TRBJ1-1 and V is TRBV6-5, with 7 bases that match TRBD1. Trimming cost V 2 bases and J 5 bases; bases outside gene matches: 5. CDR1 MNHEY and CDR2 SVGAGI come from the germline V gene. CDR3 length equals 14 residues. CDR3 amino acids: CASSYRGRGTEAFF. Here the CDR3 DNA reads TGTGCCAGCAGTTACAGGGGGCGCGGTACTGAAGCTTTCTTT.

The chain is built from TRBV2 and TRBJ2-2; D unresolved. This CDR3 has 14 residues. Germline lookup yields CDR1 SNHLY and CDR2 FYNNEI. Trimming took 5 bases from V and 6 from J, leaving 13 bases between them. CDR3 region: CASSPRPPAGELFF. CDR3 nucleotides: TGTGCCAGCAGTCCCCGCCCCCCGGCCGGGGAGCTGTTTTTT.

This chain links TRBV10-2 with TRBJ2-7, with 9 bases aligning to TRBD1. With 5 bases clipped from V and 3 bases from J, the junction kept 5 bases outside the gene matches. Per the germline V gene, CDR1 is WSHSY and CDR2 is SAAADI. The CDR3 extends over 14 amino acids. Written as DNA, the CDR3 is TGCGCCAGCAGTCATGGGACAGGGAGCTACGAGCAGTACTTC. Encoded protein: CASSHGTGSYEQYF.

V and J are TRBV5-1 and TRBJ1-6; 7 bases align to TRBD1. The CDR3 sequence is 15 residues long. Per the germline V gene, CDR1 is SGHRS and CDR2 is YFSETQ. V shed 0 bases, J shed 4 bases, and the junction held 1 base outside the gene matches. This chain's CDR3 is CASSLEQGYNSPLHF. The CDR3 bases are TGCGCCAGCAGCTTGGAACAGGGGTATAATTCACCCCTCCACTTT.

V and J are TRBV10-3 and TRBJ1-2; D possibly corresponds to TRBD1 (5 bases). V was clipped by 3 bases and J by 4 bases, with 27 bases between them. Looked up from germline, CDR1 is ENHRY and CDR2 is SYGVKD. There are 19 residues in the CDR3. The CDR3 here is CAISDLRQRPHLTAYGYTF. Written as DNA, the CDR3 is TGTGCCATCAGTGACCTTCGACAGAGACCTCACCTCACGGCCTATGGCTACACCTTC.

The chain joins TRBV6-2 or TRBV6-3 to TRBJ1-5, with 7 bases that match TRBD1. V gave up 0 bases and J gave up 6 bases; unmatched junction bases: 8. Germline values: CDR1 MNHEY, CDR2 SVGEGT. This CDR3 contains 16 residues. In DNA form, the CDR3 reads TGTGCCAGCAGTTACTCGGTGACAGGGACGGCTCAGCCCCAGCATTTT. As protein: CASSYSVTGTAQPQHF.

The rearrangement joins TRBV6-5 to TRBJ1-1; 7 nucleotides align to TRBD1. V gave up 6 bases and J gave up 0 bases; unmatched junction bases: 4. Germline-derived CDR1 and CDR2 are MNHEY and SVGAGI. The CDR3 sequence is 14 residues long. The CDR3 nucleotides read TGTGCCAGCAGCGGGACAGCGATGAACACTGAAGCTTTCTTT. This translates into CASSGTAMNTEAFF.

The chain employs TRBV2 and TRBJ2-1; 11 bases line up with TRBD2. CDR1 SNHLY and CDR2 FYNNEI come from the germline V gene. V dropped 6 bases and J dropped 6; count of bases not matched to a gene: 4. The CDR3 has 14 residues. The CDR3 sequence: CASSGLAGRNEQFF. The DNA of the CDR3 is TGTGCCAGCAGCGGACTAGCGGGTCGCAATGAGCAGTTCTTC.